The 8 T cell receptor beta chains listed next were all sequenced from one sample in a study of blood T cell repertoires in COVID-19. The method was immunoSEQ multiplex PCR; TCRdb's version includes in-frame clones alone and lacks a portion of them. The sample has roughly 240,000 clones; roughly nine tenths are singletons. The sequenced material came from peripheral blood. The source is a woman aged 60-75 years who had recovered from COVID-19.

The J gene is TRBJ1-6, the V gene TRBV6-2 or TRBV6-3, with 7 bases matching TRBD1. CDR1 is MNHEY, CDR2 SVGEGT, per germline. CDR3 length equals 14 residues. V gave up 6 bases and J gave up 6 bases; unmatched junction bases: 5. As DNA, the CDR3 is TGTGCCAGCAGCAATAACAGGGGTAATTCACCCCTCCACTTT. It codes for CASSNNRGNSPLHF.

This clone was observed a single time. The V and J genes are TRBV3-1 (or the pseudogene TRBV3-2) and TRBJ2-5, with unresolved D. CDR1 is LGHDT, CDR2 YNNKEL, per germline (reference sequence). The germline V and J ends were trimmed by 4 bases and 0 bases, with 9 bases remaining between them. This CDR3 comprises 14 residues. Written as DNA, the CDR3 is TGTGCCAGCAGCCCCCTCGGGTACCAAGAGACCCAGTACTTC. It codes for CASSPLGYQETQYF.

The rearrangement joins TRBV29-1 to TRBJ1-2; no clear D. Germline CDR1 reads SQVTM; CDR2 reads ANQGSEA. V gave up 1 base and J gave up 4 bases, with 10 bases separating them. The CDR3 consists of 13 residues. CDR3 DNA sequence: TGCAGCGTTGAAGTGGGAGCCCTCTATGGCTACACCTTC. Encoded protein: CSVEVGALYGYTF.

In regard to this clone: At the DNA level, this CDR3 is encoded by other sequences in the same sample as well. The V gene is TRBV3-1 (or the pseudogene TRBV3-2), the J gene TRBJ1-5; D ambiguous. V gave up 0 bases and J gave up 4 bases, with 4 bases separating them. The CDR3 is made up of 13 amino acids. The germline V gene has CDR1 LGHDT and CDR2 YNNKEL (reference sequence). The CDR3 protein is CASSQDRNQPQHF. DNA of the CDR3: TGTGCCAGCAGCCAAGACAGGAATCAGCCCCAGCATTTT.

This chain uses TRBV2 with TRBJ2-2; a possible D gene is TRBD1 (5 bases). The CDR3 covers 14 residues. Germline V gene data show CDR1 as SNHLY and CDR2 as FYNNEI. V was trimmed by 4 bases and J by 2 bases, leaving 8 bases between them. CDR3 bases: TGTGCCAGCAGTGTAGACAGAAACACCGGGGAGCTGTTTTTT. It is translated as CASSVDRNTGELFF.

This clone was seen only a few times. The chain uses TRBV7-2 and TRBJ1-2, with no clear D. The CDR3 extends over 14 amino acids. Trimming took 3 bases from V and 0 from J, leaving 8 bases between them. Germline CDR1 SGHTA, CDR2 FQGNSA. The CDR3 bases are TGTGCCAGCAGCTTTACAGCTACTAACTATGGCTACACCTTC. Translating it yields CASSFTATNYGYTF.

The V gene is TRBV7-3, the J gene TRBJ1-5; D ambiguous. The germline CDR1 and CDR2 sequences are SGHTA and FQGTGA. Trimming removed 5 bases from V and 0 bases from J, with 5 bases in between. CDR3 size: 13 residues. CDR3 nucleotide sequence: TGTGCCAGCAGCCCCAGTAGCAATCAGCCCCAGCATTTT. Residues: CASSPSSNQPQHF.

This rearrangement joins TRBV15 to TRBJ2-1; D is perhaps TRBD2 (6 bases). The germline gives CDR1 LNHNV, CDR2 YYDKDF (reference sequence). The V end was cut by 1 base, the J end by 5 bases, with 15 bases between. The length of the CDR3 is 16 residues. The CDR3 region is CATSRGGAGLDNEQFF. The CDR3 DNA sequence: TGTGCCACCAGCAGAGGAGGTGCGGGGTTAGACAATGAGCAGTTCTTC.